This is a list of T cell receptor beta chains from one sample in a study of T cell responses to AZD1222 COVID-19 vaccine. Assay used: immunoSEQ multiplex PCR; TCRdb lists only in-frame clones, some missing. The sample lists around 130,000 clones; 88% were seen once. The source material was peripheral blood, sampled on day 0 of AZD1222 vaccination. The receptor source for this set is an adult in good health. CDR3s include the opening cysteine and the closing phenylalanine or tryptophan. The D gene is left open where the match is weak. Size is omitted from some rows. Given values are once, few, many or a class for expanded clones.

j_gene	abundance	d_gene	v_gene	CDR3nt	CDR3aa
TRBJ1-2	.	.	TRBV10-3	TGTGCCATCAAAGGGGCGCGGGCTGATGGCTACACCTTC	CAIKGARADGYTF
TRBJ2-1	once	.	TRBV4-3	TGCGCCAGCAGCCAAGGTGCGGGGAGCTCCTACAATGAGCAGTTCTTC	CASSQGAGSSYNEQFF
TRBJ2-7	.	.	TRBV27	TGTGCCAGCAGTGGGGGAGGCGCGGTTTTCGAGCAGTACTTC	CASSGGGAVFEQYF
TRBJ2-1	.	TRBD2	TRBV19	TGTGCCAGTAGAGGACTAGCCCTATACAATGAGCAGTTCTTC	CASRGLALYNEQFF
TRBJ1-3	.	.	TRBV9	TGTGCCAGCAGCAAGGCGACCACTGGAAACACCATATATTTT	CASSKATTGNTIYF
TRBJ1-2	.	.	TRBV6-2/TRBV6-3	TGTGCCAGCAGTTACGATGGGGACTATGGCTACACCTTC	CASSYDGDYGYTF
TRBJ2-7	.	TRBD1	TRBV10-2	TGCGCCAGCAGTGATTTCGCGGGACAGGGCTTAACCCTCAACTGGGAGCAGTACTTC	CASSDFAGQGLTLNWEQYF
TRBJ2-7	.	.	TRBV7-8	TGTGCCAGCAGCCCAGACACCTACGAGCAGTACTTC	CASSPDTYEQYF
TRBJ1-6	.	.	TRBV6-5	TGTGCCAGCAGAGCGCTAGGGTATAATTCACCCCTCCACTTT	CASRALGYNSPLHF
TRBJ1-1	.	.	TRBV28	TGTGCCAGCAGGGGGTCGGGGACTGAAGCTTTCTTT	CASRGSGTEAFF
TRBJ1-2	.	.	TRBV28	TGTGCCAGCATCTCCCCCGCCCGCCCTAACTATGGCTACACCTTC	CASISPARPNYGYTF
TRBJ1-4	.	TRBD1	TRBV27	TGTGCCAGCAGTAGATTGGACAGGGTGACAACTAATGAAAAACTGTTTTTT	CASSRLDRVTTNEKLFF